The rows below give T cell receptor beta chains drawn from one sample of a study of cytomegalovirus exposure and HLA in healthy donors. Using immunoSEQ multiplex PCR, the repertoire was profiled, and TCRdb retains in-frame clones only, with some absent. The table records roughly 65,000 clones, 80% of them present only once. Input material: PBMCs. The receptors derive from a woman in her twenties or thirties in good health and CMV-seronegative. Each CDR3 is given with its conserved first and last residue. D genes are given only for firm matches. Size is omitted from some rows. Given values are once, few, many or a class for expanded clones.

- | TRBD1 | TRBJ1-5 | 16 | TRBV11-2 | CASSLGTGQDNQPQHF
- | - | TRBJ2-6 | 17 | TRBV30 | CAWIRGRSKIGTNVLTF
- | - | TRBJ1-2 | 11 | TRBV30 | CAWRQLYGYTF
- | - | TRBJ1-1 | 12 | TRBV29-1 | CSVDGGSTEAFF
few | TRBD1 | TRBJ2-7 | 16 | TRBV28 | CASSLSGQGALYEQYF
- | - | TRBJ1-1 | 14 | TRBV6-1 | CASSFSQGNTEAFF
few | TRBD1 | TRBJ2-4 | 15 | TRBV7-9 | CASSSDRGRGNIQYF
- | - | TRBJ2-7 | 13 | TRBV5-1 | CASSFGSAYEQYF
few | - | TRBJ2-7 | 14 | TRBV4-3 | CASSQDYGRAEQYF
- | - | TRBJ1-6 | 12 | TRBV28 | CASSPPVRPLHF
- | TRBD1 | TRBJ1-2 | 15 | TRBV2 | CASSREGGTGYGYTF
- | - | TRBJ1-5 | 12 | TRBV29-1 | CSVVDTDQPQHF
few | TRBD2 | TRBJ2-5 | 14 | TRBV6-5 | CASSFASGRETQYF
- | TRBD1 | TRBJ1-1 | 14 | TRBV5-1 | CASSGGTGNTEAFF
few | TRBD1 | TRBJ1-1 | 15 | TRBV5-1 | CASSSTTGRNTEAFF
- | - | TRBJ2-7 | 12 | TRBV7-2 | CASSSLRLEQYF
- | TRBD1 | TRBJ2-7 | 15 | TRBV28 | CASRGAGTGTYEQYF